Here is one T cell receptor (beta chain) with its context. The antigen remains undetermined. The data originate from a study of T cell responses to AZD1222 COVID-19 vaccine. Overall study findings and caveats: Vaccine-related CD4 TCRs covered spike, predominating at 160-218 and 743-854.

This table comes from immunoSEQ multiplex PCR, and its TCRdb copy is limited to in-frame clones, with some not included. The sample lists about 150,000 clones; more than 70% were seen once. The CDR3 is 14 amino acids. V shed 3 bases and J 2 bases; nucleotides not matched to a gene: 2. CDR1 and CDR2 from the germline V gene are SGHRS and YFSETQ. The chain has TRBV5-1 and TRBJ2-3; TRBD2 matches 8 bases. Source: peripheral blood, taken on day 0 of MenACWY control vaccination. The clonotype comes from an adult in good health. This chain's CDR3 is CASSSGGTTDTQYF. Written as DNA, the CDR3 is TGCGCCAGCAGCTCGGGAGGGACCACAGATACGCAGTATTTT.